This entry lists 26 T cell receptor beta chains sequenced from one sample in a study of technical replicates of blood from several donors. Profiled with immunoSEQ multiplex PCR; TCRdb holds only in-frame clones, not every one. The top ten clones hold approximately 0.37% of a sample with over 85,000 clones, 95% to 97% of them seen once. Sequenced sample: T cells isolated from PBMCs. The source is a human donor in good health.

This clone was recorded only once. The V call is TRBV27, the J call TRBJ1-5; maybe TRBD1 (6 bases). Germline CDR1 reads MNHEY; CDR2 reads SMNVEV (reference sequence). This CDR3 has 12 residues. V shed 0 bases and J shed 9 bases, with 6 bases lying between them. The CDR3 DNA sequence: TGTGCCAGCAGTTTATCAGGGGGGCCCCAGCATTTT. Protein: CASSLSGGPQHF.

Worth noting for this clone: Germline and junction disagree at one end, which may indicate a read error. The chain links TRBV7-7 to TRBJ2-5, with 7 bases aligning to TRBD1. CDR1 and CDR2 from the germline V gene are SSHAT and FNYEAQ (reference sequence). The CDR3 is 14 residues long. The CDR3 region is CASSLFDRDETQYF. The CDR3 region has the DNA TGTGCTAGCAGCTTATTCGACAGGGATGAGACCCAGTACTTC.

The chain joins TRBV7-8 to TRBJ2-7; the D gene is possibly TRBD2 (6 bases). The CDR3 extends over 14 amino acids. CDR1 is SGHVS, CDR2 FQNEAQ, per germline. Trimming shortened V by 5 bases and J by 4 bases, and 15 bases separated the two germline ends. The CDR3 spells CASSPTRGAYEQYF. CDR3 in DNA: TGTGCCAGCAGCCCCACGCGCGGGGCTTACGAGCAGTACTTC. The full variable domain, with the rest looked up from reference TRBV7-8 and TRBJ2-7, is GAGVSQSPRYKVAKRGQDVALRCDPISGHVSLFWYQQALGQGPEFLTYFQNEAQLDKSGLPSDRFFAERPEGSVSTLKIQRTQQEDSAVYLCASSPTRGAYEQYFGPGTRLTVT.

The chain recombines TRBV6-5 with TRBJ1-5; D unresolved. The CDR3 has 14 amino acids. Trimming removed 4 bases at V and 4 bases at J, with 11 bases between. Germline-derived CDR1 and CDR2 are MNHEY and SVGAGI. The CDR3 here is CASSSRTYNQPQHF. The CDR3 coding sequence is TGTGCCAGCAGTTCCCGGACTTATAATCAGCCCCAGCATTTT.

The table lists this clone with a few counts. This chain joins TRBV11-3 and TRBJ1-1; D call uncertain. The CDR3 loop spans 15 amino acids. Germline V CDR1 and CDR2: SGHNT, YENEEA. V was trimmed by 0 bases and J by 0 bases, leaving 8 bases between them. As DNA, the CDR3 is TGTGCCAGCAGCTTAGATCAGGTCATGAACACTGAAGCTTTCTTT. The encoded protein is CASSLDQVMNTEAFF.

This rearrangement joins TRBV7-3 to TRBJ2-7; D gene uncertain. The CDR3 length is 16 residues. The V end was cut by 3 bases, the J end by 4 bases, with 19 bases between. From germline, CDR1 is SGHTA and CDR2 FQGTGA. The CDR3 sequence: CASSFFGEASLYEQYF. The CDR3 DNA reads as TGTGCCAGCAGCTTTTTCGGCGAGGCTAGTCTTTACGAGCAGTACTTC.

The rearrangement uses TRBV4-1 and TRBJ2-2; TRBD1 matches 7 bases. This CDR3 spans 17 amino acids. The junction had 8 bases not matched to a gene; V was cut back by 3 bases and J by 1 base. Germline-derived CDR1 and CDR2 are MGHRA and YSYEKL. The CDR3: CASSQRPGQWNTGELFF. The CDR3 DNA reads as TGCGCCAGCAGCCAGCGACCGGGACAGTGGAACACCGGGGAGCTGTTTTTT.

The chain uses TRBV27 and TRBJ1-1, with TRBD1 as a possible D gene (6 bases). The CDR3 loop spans 14 amino acids. Germline CDR1 and CDR2: MNHEY and SMNVEV (reference sequence). The V gene lost 3 bases and the J gene lost 5 bases, with 13 bases spanning the gap. The CDR3 sequence: CASSFLGARTEAFF. The CDR3 nucleotides are TGTGCCAGCAGTTTCTTGGGGGCGCGTACTGAAGCTTTCTTT.

CDR3 protein: CASSLGLAGVPDTQYF. CDR3 bases: TGTGCCAGCAGCTTAGGACTAGCGGGAGTACCAGATACGCAGTATTTT. The chain links TRBV11-3 to TRBJ2-3, with 12 bases lining up with TRBD2. The CDR3 consists of 16 residues. The trim removed 1 base at V and 4 bases at J, leaving 3 bases unmatched. Germline V gene data show CDR1 as SGHNT and CDR2 as YENEEA. The full variable domain, rest sourced from reference TRBV11-3 and TRBJ2-3, is EAGVVQSPRYKIIEKKQPVAFWCNPISGHNTLYWYLQNLGQGPELLIRYENEEAVDDSQLPKDRFSAERLKGVDSTLKIQPAELGDSAVYLCASSLGLAGVPDTQYFGPGTRLTVL.

The rearrangement uses TRBV7-2 and TRBJ2-2; no firm D call. Trimming cost V 6 bases and J 1 base, with 3 bases left between them. Germline V CDR1 and CDR2: SGHTA, FQGNSA. This CDR3 has 12 residues. The CDR3 region has the DNA TGTGCCAGCAGTAGGAACACCGGGGAGCTGTTTTTT. Protein product: CASSRNTGELFF.

The rearrangement uses TRBV7-2 and TRBJ2-7; 9 bases are a match to TRBD1. CDR3 length: 14 amino acids. Germline values: CDR1 SGHTA, CDR2 FQGNSA. The V gene end was trimmed by 4 bases and the J gene end by 3 bases; junction bases not matched to a gene: 4. The CDR3 nucleotides read TGTGCCAGCAGCTCGGACAGGGGCTTCTACGAGCAGTACTTC. This translates into CASSSDRGFYEQYF.

About this clone: One end of the junction fails to match germline, which may point to a read error. The chain carries TRBV7-7 and TRBJ2-7; 8 nucleotides agree with TRBD1. The CDR3 totals 14 residues. The germline gives CDR1 SSHAT, CDR2 FNYEAQ (reference sequence). CDR3 DNA: TGTGCTAGCAGCTTTTCTACAGGGGGTAGGGAGCAGTACTTC. Amino acid sequence: CASSFSTGGREQYF.

V is TRBV5-6 and J is TRBJ2-1; D call uncertain. Germline V lookup: CDR1 SGHDT, CDR2 YYEEEE. The CDR3 is made up of 13 amino acids. V was cut by 2 bases and J by 6 bases, with 9 bases left in between. Here the CDR3 reads CASSFNFFNEQFF. DNA of the CDR3: TGTGCCAGCAGCTTTAATTTCTTCAATGAGCAGTTCTTC.

The chain employs TRBV27 and TRBJ2-7; 7 nucleotides line up with TRBD1. From germline, CDR1 is MNHEY and CDR2 SMNVEV (reference sequence). Germline trimming cut 2 bases from V and 2 bases from J; bases unmatched to any gene: 3. The CDR3 is made up of 14 amino acids. The CDR3 sequence is CASSLGTDTYEQYF. The CDR3 DNA reads as TGTGCCAGCAGTTTAGGGACAGACACCTACGAGCAGTACTTC.

The chain uses TRBV4-2 and TRBJ2-7; TRBD2 matches at 9 bases. The CDR3 loop spans 15 amino acids. Per the germline V gene, CDR1 is LGHNA and CDR2 is YNFKEQ. V lost 1 base and J lost 3; bases outside the gene matches: 4. The DNA for the CDR3 is TGTGCCAGCAGCCAAGGAGTAGCGGGAGACTACGAGCAGTACTTC. Encoded protein: CASSQGVAGDYEQYF.

This chain uses TRBV29-1 with TRBJ2-1; D uncertain. The CDR3 is 10 amino acids. V was cut by 4 bases and J by 8 bases, with 6 bases left in between. CDR1 SQVTM and CDR2 ANQGSEA come from the germline V gene. The CDR3 DNA reads TGCAGCGTTGGTGAGGATGAGCAGTTCTTC. It codes for CSVGEDEQFF.

The table lists this clone with a few counts. The chain has TRBV19 and TRBJ1-4; D possibly corresponds to TRBD1 (5 bases). Per germline, CDR1 LNHDA and CDR2 SQIVND (reference sequence). CDR3 length: 15 amino acids. V shed 6 bases and J shed 1 base, with 12 bases lying between them. This chain's CDR3 is CASRLTGGTNEKLFF. CDR3 nucleotide sequence: TGTGCCAGTAGACTGACCGGGGGAACTAATGAAAAACTGTTTTTT. Full variable domain (remainder filled in from reference TRBV19 and TRBJ1-4): DGGITQSPKYLFRKEGQNVTLSCEQNLNHDAMYWYRQDPGQGLRLIYYSQIVNDFQKGDIAEGYSVSREKKESFPLTVTSAQKNPTAFYLCASRLTGGTNEKLFFGSGTQLSVL.

The chain links TRBV9 to TRBJ1-2; 8 positions agree with TRBD1. The germline gives CDR1 SGDLS, CDR2 YYNGEE. The CDR3 length is 18 residues. The J segment lost 3 bases and the V segment lost 4 bases, leaving 17 bases of the junction unmatched. The CDR3 DNA reads TGTGCCAGCAGCCCTGAAGGACAGGGAGCAAGAGGACACTATGGCTACACCTTC. This translates into CASSPEGQGARGHYGYTF.

This rearrangement joins TRBV27 to TRBJ1-1; D is undetermined. V lost 7 bases, J lost 3 bases, and 12 bases lay in between. The CDR3 totals 13 residues. Germline assignment: CDR1 MNHEY and CDR2 SMNVEV (reference sequence). CDR3 bases: TGTGCCAGCAAATTTGCAGGCGACACTGAAGCTTTCTTT. Residues: CASKFAGDTEAFF.

The chain recombines TRBV19 with TRBJ2-7, with TRBD2 matching over 7 bases. The V gene end was trimmed by 3 bases and the J gene end by 2 bases; junction bases not matched to a gene: 7. CDR1 is LNHDA and CDR2 is SQIVND in the germline V gene (reference sequence). The length of the CDR3 is 15 residues. The CDR3 DNA reads as TGTGCCAGTAGTATTACAGCGGGACCTACCTACGAGCAGTACTTC. Translation gives CASSITAGPTYEQYF.

The genes are TRBV4-1 and TRBJ2-7; the match to TRBD2 covers 7 bases. Looked up from germline, CDR1 is MGHRA and CDR2 is YSYEKL. After removal of 0 bases from V and 2 bases from J, the junction contained 10 bases not matched to a gene. The CDR3 spans 17 residues. CDR3 protein: CASSQDGRGLGTYEQYF. CDR3 DNA sequence: TGCGCCAGCAGCCAAGATGGGAGGGGACTCGGGACCTACGAGCAGTACTTC.

The CDR3 is CASSPGRSTEAFF. The CDR3 nucleotides read TGTGCCAGCAGTCCGGGTCGATCCACTGAAGCTTTCTTT. This rearrangement joins TRBV6-1 to TRBJ1-1; D not resolved. Germline V CDR1 and CDR2: MNHNS, SASEGT. The CDR3 is 13 residues long. Trimming pared 5 bases from V and 4 bases from J, leaving 11 bases between.

V usage is TRBV27 and J usage is TRBJ2-3; 8 bases fit TRBD2. CDR3 length: 13 amino acids. Trimming cost V 3 bases and J 4 bases; bases outside gene matches: 0. Germline V gene sequence: CDR1 MNHEY, CDR2 SMNVEV (reference sequence). The CDR3 here is CASSFGGADTQYF. The DNA for the CDR3 is TGTGCCAGCAGTTTCGGGGGGGCAGATACGCAGTATTTT.

Here the CDR3 DNA reads TGCGCCAGCAGCTTGGACAGGGCAGATGTCTATGGCTACACCTTC. Amino acids: CASSLDRADVYGYTF. V gene TRBV5-1 combines with J gene TRBJ1-2; TRBD1 might be the D (6 bases). Trimming took off 0 bases at V and 4 bases at J, with 13 bases between the two ends. The germline gives CDR1 SGHRS, CDR2 YFSETQ. The CDR3 runs to 15 residues.

This clone was found once. V and J are TRBV2 and TRBJ1-4; D not certain. Germline CDR1 is SNHLY and CDR2 is FYNNEI. This CDR3 is 14 amino acids long. Trimming took off 7 bases at V and 8 bases at J, with 17 bases between the two ends. CDR3 DNA sequence: TGTGCCAGCACCCCAAACGGGGTAGACGAAAAACTGTTTTTT. Protein: CASTPNGVDEKLFF.

The chain carries TRBV6-5 and TRBJ2-7; TRBD2 aligns across 9 bases. This CDR3 contains 14 residues. The V gene end was trimmed by 5 bases and the J gene end by 2 bases; junction bases not matched to a gene: 4. Germline lookup yields CDR1 MNHEY and CDR2 SVGAGI. CDR3: CASSPSGATYEQYF. CDR3 nucleotide sequence: TGTGCCAGCAGTCCTAGCGGGGCAACCTACGAGCAGTACTTC.